This TCR beta chain was recovered during a study of blood T cell repertoires in COVID-19 (dated by TCRdb to the early 2020s). About the full investigation: The collaborator samples originated in the United States, Italy and Spain and spanned the acute and convalescent phases of COVID-19. The material from the prospective study consisted of cDNA or gDNA derived from T cells, B-cell-depleted T cells, or PBMCs. The dataset comprised deeply sampled blood TCRbeta repertoires from subjects exposed to, actively infected with, or recovered from COVID-19. A freely available public database, intended as a resource for researchers studying the immune response to SARS-CoV-2, is where the repertoires were released. The samples were drawn from two sources: the first 160 participants of the ongoing ImmuneRACE study, and 1,000 to 1,500 subjects contributed by 6 global collaborators. Sample metadata almost always included a de-identified subject ID, COVID-19 status, age in years and sex. HLA class I and class II types, where available, came from metadata supplied by the sample provider rather than from assay-based typing. Results the study describes overall, beyond this receptor: The amount of clinical and demographic metadata varied by source and participant and was provided uncurated.

Each collaborating institution followed its own protocols to collect whole blood in K2EDTA tubes. For TCRbeta analysis, collaborators shipped samples in one of three forms: frozen whole blood, isolated PBMCs, or DNA extracted from either of those sample types. From cysteine to phenylalanine, the CDR3 is 17 amino acids long. The kept DNA is CDR3 alone, 51 bases in frame from the first base. According to the germline V gene, CDR1 reads ENHRY and CDR2 reads SYGVKD. V trim: 0 bases; J trim: 2 bases; unmatched bases: 4. On this clone itself: No cognate antigen has been identified for it. Per-base quality was not reported, and no clone a single base away is much larger than it.

TCRbeta CDR3 regions were amplified from genomic DNA by means of the immunoSEQ Assay, a bias-controlled multiplex PCR. The paper's data handling went like this. The number of nucleated cells in each sample was estimated by amplification of reference gene primers within the assay. To quantify the absolute abundance of each unique TCRbeta CDR3 rearrangement, sequence reads were collapsed and filtered. For each sample, productive Simpson clonality was calculated as the square root of Simpson's diversity index across productive rearrangements. Imported from immuneACCESS, the table was reduced by TCRdb to in-frame sequences with V and J called. These copies leave out some clones; in studies compared against another copy, an unresolved V gene accounts for under half, and the cause of the remainder is not known. V and J calls and clone size come straight from that table; D and trimming were deduced from the DNA. In this sample the table shows approximately 220,000 clones, about nine tenths of which occur a single time. The ten largest account for 3.5% to 5% of the sample.

The TCR was taken from a man aged 45-65 years with acute or convalescent COVID-19. Sequenced: peripheral blood. The chain employs TRBV10-3 and TRBJ2-5, and 12 junction bases match TRBD2. Here the CDR3 is given as CAISESTSGRQQETQYF. The DNA reads TGTGCCATCAGTGAGTCGACTAGCGGGAGACAACAAGAGACCCAGTACTTC.